This entry features one TCR beta chain sequence. This clonotype was counted at least ten times. Its antigen has not been determined. Per-nucleotide qualities are absent, and no much larger clonotype sits a single base away. From its cysteine to its phenylalanine, the CDR3 spans 12 amino acids. Of the read, only the CDR3 DNA is kept; its 36 bases are in frame from base 1. In the germline V gene, CDR1 corresponds to KGHSH and CDR2 to LQKENI. A distance of 7 bases separates the germline ends of V and J, which lose 3 bases and 5 bases respectively. This sample stems from a study of response to subunit inactivated influenza vaccine (dated by TCRdb to 2016 to 2019). Regarding the complete study: Deep quantitative profiling of the T cell receptor repertoire was used in the study to follow responses to a trivalent subunit inactivated influenza vaccine.

Library preparation employed RT-PCR. Sequencing instrument: Illumina HiSeq 2500. Through fastp at Q25 and MiXCR, TCRdb rebuilt clones from the public reads, retaining in-frame beta chains. A single entry per CDR3 protein holds the most common genes and DNA from its merged rows. This sample has more than 550,000 distinct CDR3 sequences in its table, and approximately 11% of those were observed once. The biggest ten clones account for approximately 10% of the sample. Overall study outcomes, separate from this receptor: According to the authors, only a limited number of new T cells may be recruited by each seasonal influenza vaccination.

This same sample was also part of a study on T cells expressing NK-cell markers. From that second study: TCR beta cDNA libraries were prepared using 5'RACE template switching, which introduced a universal primer site and unique molecular identifiers. About eight donors provided sorted CD3+CD56+NKG2C+, CD3+CD56+NKG2C- and CD3+CD56-NKG2C+ T-cell subsets, whose TCR beta-chain repertoires were profiled. Among the eight sequenced donors, seven were HCMV-seropositive and one was HCMV-seronegative. In several experiments an anti-gammadeltaTCR antibody was added to restrict sorting to alphabetaTCR-expressing T cells. In six donors, the dominant CD3+CD56+NKG2C+ clonotypes ranked among the top 10 CD8+ clonotypes, making up about 1.0-7.5% of CD8+ T cells. Those dominant clonotypes were again the most abundant among CD3+CD56-NKG2C+ cells in four donors, at about 28.3-65%. Whether the expanded NKG2C-expressing T cell clones were specific for HCMV antigens was left unclear. The eight sequenced donors were randomly selected healthy volunteers, three men and five women. HCMV serostatus was determined by detecting HCMV-specific IgG in serum with a commercial ELISA kit. Ficoll density gradient centrifugation was used to isolate peripheral blood mononuclear cells from blood. For about six donors, unsorted PBMC were also used to sequence bulk peripheral blood T-cell repertoires. cDNA synthesis was primed from the TCR beta constant segment and was followed by two successive PCR amplification steps. The libraries were sequenced on Illumina HiSeq 2000/2500, MiSeq or NextSeq, producing 2 x 150 bp reads. MIGEC handled demultiplexing of the reads and grouping by UMI, while MiTCR was used to assemble and quantify clonotypes. To exclude erroneous sequences, only TCR cDNA sequences supported by at least two reads were retained. The tcR package was used for downstream repertoire analysis, and clonotypes were matched between fractions using CDR3 nucleotide sequence together with V segment. VDJmatch was used to annotate antigen specificity against VDJdb, with one amino acid substitution in CDR3 permitted.

Sequencing used PBMCs from blood, obtained on the day of vaccination. The source is a man in his fifties who received an inactivated influenza vaccine. Donor details come from another sample of the same person, matched by shared clones. Recombination joined TRBV18 with TRBJ2-5, with no confident D gene call. Here is the DNA: TGTGCCAGCTCACCGCGTATGGAGACCCAGTACTTC. It translates to CASSPRMETQYF. The CDR3, completed at both ends by the reference TRBV18 and TRBJ2-5 genes, gives the full variable domain NAGVMQNPRHLVRRRGQEARLRCSPMKGHSHVYWYRQLPEEGLKFMVYLQKENIIDESGMPKERFSAEFPKEGPSILRIQQVVRGDSAAYFCASSPRMETQYFGPGTRLLVL.